Listed below are T cell receptor beta chains from one sample, sequenced in a study of radiotherapy plus CTLA-4 blockade in lung cancer. Sequencing used immunoSEQ multiplex PCR; TCRdb keeps in-frame clones, though not all of them. The sample gives roughly 97,000 clones, roughly 74% of which show up once; approximately 2.6% is in the top ten. The source was peripheral blood, collected from a patient treated with radiotherapy plus ipilimumab. These receptors were obtained from a human donor with non-small cell lung cancer who had a partial response to radiotherapy plus ipilimumab. Some clones in this sample may be carry-over from other donors' samples. Each CDR3 is given with its conserved first and last residue. A D gene is named only where the DNA matches it firmly. Size tells how often a clone was seen (once, few, many) or the class of an expanded clone, and some rows leave it out.

j_call,v_call,d_call,clone_size,cdr3_nt,cdr3_aa
TRBJ2-5,TRBV28,TRBD2,NA,TGTGCCAGCAGAACCCGGACTAGCGCCAAGACCCAGTACTTC,CASRTRTSAKTQYF
TRBJ2-1,TRBV19,NA,NA,TGTGCCAGTAGTATAGATGGGCGGGCAGGTTACAATGAGCAGTTCTTC,CASSIDGRAGYNEQFF
TRBJ2-2,TRBV6-6,NA,NA,TGTGCCAGCAGTCCATACACCGGGGAGCTGTTTTTT,CASSPYTGELFF
TRBJ1-5,TRBV15,NA,many,TGTGCCACCAGCAGAGAAAGACAGGTTGAGCCCCAGCATTTT,CATSRERQVEPQHF
TRBJ2-5,TRBV28,NA,NA,TGTGCCAGCAGTCAAACTATTTCACAAGAGACCCAGTACTTC,CASSQTISQETQYF
TRBJ2-3,TRBV7-9,TRBD2,once,TGTGCCAGCAGCGAAGGACTAGCGGAGAACACAGATACGCAGTATTTT,CASSEGLAENTDTQYF
TRBJ1-1,TRBV28,NA,NA,TGTGCCAGCAGTTCGCGGATAAACACTGAAGCTTTCTTT,CASSSRINTEAFF
TRBJ1-5,TRBV28,NA,NA,TGTGCCAGCAGTTTATTTGCCGGGGGTCAGCCCCAGCATTTT,CASSLFAGGQPQHF
TRBJ1-3,TRBV19,NA,NA,TGTGCCAGTAGATTACCGGGATCCTCTGGAAACACCATATATTTT,CASRLPGSSGNTIYF
TRBJ2-7,TRBV2,TRBD2,NA,TGTGCCGGGAGGACTAGCGGCTCCTACGAGCAGTACTTC,CAGRTSGSYEQYF
TRBJ1-2,TRBV7-2,NA,NA,TGTGCCAGCAGCCCTAGACAGTATGGCTACACCTTC,CASSPRQYGYTF
TRBJ2-7,TRBV7-9,NA,NA,TGTGCCAGCAGCTTAGATCTGAGGGACTACGAGCAGTACTTC,CASSLDLRDYEQYF
TRBJ1-4,TRBV7-2,TRBD1,few,TGTGCCAGCAGCGCGAGAGGGGCAGGGGGAAAACTGTTTTTT,CASSARGAGGKLFF
TRBJ1-4,TRBV18,TRBD1,few,TGTGCCAGCTCACCAAAGGGACAGGGCGAGGAAAAACTGTTTTTT,CASSPKGQGEEKLFF
TRBJ2-7,TRBV6-5,TRBD1,NA,TGTGCCAGCCGGACAGGGCACTACGAGCAGTACTTC,CASRTGHYEQYF
TRBJ2-3,TRBV10-1,TRBD2,NA,TGCGCCAGCAGCGGGGGGACCCCAGATACGCAGTATTTT,CASSGGTPDTQYF
TRBJ2-1,TRBV7-2,NA,NA,TGTGCCAGCAGCTTTGGGCGCGAAGCTTACGAGCAGTTCTTC,CASSFGREAYEQFF
TRBJ1-4,TRBV28,NA,once,TGTGCCAGCAGTCCCTGGGGGGGAACTAATGAAAAACTGTTTTTT,CASSPWGGTNEKLFF
TRBJ2-7,TRBV2,TRBD1,once,TGTGCCAGCAGGGCCGGGACAGAGTCCTACGAGCAGTACTTC,CASRAGTESYEQYF
TRBJ1-1,TRBV28,NA,NA,TGTGCCAGCAGTTTTCTTGTGGGGCGTACCACTGAAGCTTTCTTT,CASSFLVGRTTEAFF
TRBJ2-5,TRBV5-6,NA,once,TGTGCCAGCAGCTTAGGGGACTTACAAGAGACCCAGTACTTC,CASSLGDLQETQYF
TRBJ1-3,TRBV19,NA,NA,TGTGCCAGTAGTGCTACTCACAGGGGAAACACCATATATTTT,CASSATHRGNTIYF
TRBJ2-7,TRBV18,TRBD1,NA,TGTGCCAGCTCACCAGGGACAGGGGGCGAGCAGTACTTC,CASSPGTGGEQYF
TRBJ2-1,TRBV5-4,TRBD2,NA,TGTGCCAGCAGCCAAGATCTAGCGGGGGGGCTCAATGAGCAGTTCTTC,CASSQDLAGGLNEQFF
TRBJ2-1,TRBV4-2,NA,NA,TGTGCCAGCAGCCAAGGGGTTAGATACGTGGGGGGTGAGCAGTTCTTC,CASSQGVRYVGGEQFF
TRBJ1-5,TRBV15,NA,NA,TGTGCCACCAGTCGCCGCAGGGGCCCGGGCAATCAGCCCCAGCATTTT,CATSRRRGPGNQPQHF
TRBJ2-5,TRBV12-5,NA,few,TGTGCTAGTGGTTGGGGGCAGGTTTGGGAGACCCAGTACTTC,CASGWGQVWETQYF
TRBJ2-7,TRBV2,TRBD2,NA,TGTGCCAGCAGGCTGCTCGAGCGGGGAAAGTACTACGAGCAGTACTTC,CASRLLERGKYYEQYF
TRBJ1-1,TRBV6-4,TRBD1,few,TGTGCCAGCAGTGACTCGATGGGACAGGGCGGCGGTCCCGGAAGAACTGAAGCTTTCTTT,CASSDSMGQGGGPGRTEAFF
TRBJ2-3,TRBV5-5,NA,NA,TGTGCCAGCAGCTTGCGGAGGAACACAGATACGCAGTATTTT,CASSLRRNTDTQYF
TRBJ1-2,TRBV4-1,NA,many,TGCGCCAGCAGCCCCAATGACTCTAACTATGGCTACACCTTC,CASSPNDSNYGYTF
TRBJ1-2,TRBV5-4,TRBD1,NA,TGTGCCAGCAGCTTGGAGGCGAGACAGGGCCGATGGGGCTACACCTTC,CASSLEARQGRWGYTF
TRBJ2-1,TRBV2,NA,NA,TGTGCCAGCACCAAGAGTCAGGGTATTGTAGGCTCCTACAATGAGCAGTTCTTC,CASTKSQGIVGSYNEQFF
TRBJ2-5,TRBV5-5,NA,NA,TGTGCCAGCTTTCTACAGCAAGAGACCCAGTACTTC,CASFLQQETQYF
TRBJ2-5,TRBV28,TRBD1,NA,TGTGCCAGCAGTTCGTCGGCAGGGGGAGAGACCCAGTACTTC,CASSSSAGGETQYF
TRBJ2-1,TRBV2,NA,NA,TGTGCCGGTCAACCAGGGGGGCCCTACAATGAGCAGTTCTTC,CAGQPGGPYNEQFF
TRBJ2-3,TRBV5-1,TRBD2,NA,TGCGCCAGCAGTTGGGGGGGGGAAGATACGCAGTATTTT,CASSWGGEDTQYF
TRBJ2-4,TRBV7-2,TRBD2,NA,TGTGCCAGCAGCTGGGGCGGGACTAGCGGGGGGGAAGCCAAAAACATTCAGTACTTC,CASSWGGTSGGEAKNIQYF
TRBJ2-3,TRBV10-1,TRBD2,NA,TGCGCCAGCAGTCCACTAGCGGGAGGACAAGATACGCAGTATTTT,CASSPLAGGQDTQYF
TRBJ2-7,TRBV5-1,TRBD1,few,TGCGCCAGCAGACCCGCGGACAGGCTGTGGGAGCAGTACTTC,CASRPADRLWEQYF
TRBJ1-4,TRBV30,NA,NA,TGTGCCTGGGCCCGTAGGGGCCAGTGGGAAAAACTGTTTTTT,CAWARRGQWEKLFF
TRBJ1-4,TRBV5-1,TRBD1,NA,TGCGCCAGCAGCTCGGGACAGTTGCGTGAAAAACTGTTTTTT,CASSSGQLREKLFF
TRBJ2-3,TRBV7-9,TRBD1,NA,TGTGCCAGCAGCCCTAGGGGGCCAGATACGCAGTATTTT,CASSPRGPDTQYF
TRBJ2-3,TRBV7-6,NA,NA,TGTGCCAGCAGCTTACTCGGGACACCGGAAGATACGCAGTATTTT,CASSLLGTPEDTQYF
TRBJ2-2,TRBV7-2,NA,NA,TGTGCCAGCAGCCCCCCGGGGGTCGGGACCGGGGAGCTGTTTTTT,CASSPPGVGTGELFF
TRBJ2-6,TRBV19,TRBD2,NA,TGTGCCAGTAGTATAGGGGGCGGGGGGATACACTCTGGGGCCAACGTCCTGACTTTC,CASSIGGGGIHSGANVLTF
TRBJ1-2,TRBV29-1,TRBD1,NA,TGCAGCGTTGGCACGACGGACAGGGCCTACACCTTC,CSVGTTDRAYTF
TRBJ2-1,TRBV6-4,TRBD2,NA,TGTGCCAGCAGGGGGGAAGGGACTAGATCTGTTTTGTTCTTC,CASRGEGTRSVLFF
TRBJ1-1,TRBV10-3,TRBD1,few,TGTGCCATCAGTGGAGGGGACAGGGGAGCTTTCTTT,CAISGGDRGAFF
TRBJ1-5,TRBV19,NA,NA,TGTGCCAGTAGTAGCGGAACAGGGCGCAATCAGCCCCAGCATTTT,CASSSGTGRNQPQHF
TRBJ1-2,TRBV30,NA,NA,TGTGCCTGGAGTCAAGGCGGACAGAAGTTCTATGGCTACACCTTC,CAWSQGGQKFYGYTF
TRBJ2-1,TRBV19,TRBD2,few,TGTGCCAGTTCCTGGGCGGGGCTAGCGGGAGTTAGTGACGATGAGCAGTTCTTC,CASSWAGLAGVSDDEQFF
TRBJ1-1,TRBV27,NA,NA,TGTGCCAGCAGTCGCGGGAGGGGTCCGAACACTGAAGCTTTCTTT,CASSRGRGPNTEAFF
TRBJ1-3,TRBV9,NA,medium-sized,TGTGCCAGCAGCGTAGGGCACGGAGACACCATATATTTT,CASSVGHGDTIYF
TRBJ1-2,TRBV6-1,TRBD1,NA,TGTGCCAGCAGCGGGACAGGACGGTTGTGGGGCTACACCTTC,CASSGTGRLWGYTF
TRBJ2-1,TRBV9,NA,NA,TGTGCCAGCAGCGTAGGGGGGGACTCCTACAATGAGCAGTTCTTC,CASSVGGDSYNEQFF
TRBJ2-1,TRBV7-2,TRBD2,NA,TGTGCCAGCAGCTTAGTTGCGGGGGGGGTGTACAATGAGCAGTTCTTC,CASSLVAGGVYNEQFF
TRBJ2-1,TRBV19,TRBD2,NA,TGTGCCAGTAAAGCAGCGGGAGGGCCTGGCCCCTACAATGAGCAGTTCTTC,CASKAAGGPGPYNEQFF
TRBJ2-5,TRBV10-3,TRBD2,NA,TGTGCCATCGGTGCGGGGGGGCTAGAGACCCAGTACTTC,CAIGAGGLETQYF